The 7 T cell receptor beta chains below all came from one sample that was sequenced in a study of OX40 agonist ivuxolimab in advanced cancers. Generated by immunoSEQ multiplex PCR, the TCRdb table keeps only in-frame clones and is missing some. The repertoire holds more than 40,000 clones, with about nine tenths as singletons. The starting material was CD4+ or CD8+ T cells sorted from blood, obtained in a trial of the OX40 agonist ivuxolimab. Every receptor here comes from an adult with an advanced solid tumor such as melanoma, head and neck, liver or kidney cancer.

This chain links TRBV4-3 with TRBJ1-3, with 8 bases matching TRBD1. J was trimmed by 3 bases and V by 3 bases; bases with no gene match: 4. Germline assignment: CDR1 LGHNA and CDR2 YSLEER. The CDR3 consists of 15 residues. Written as DNA, the CDR3 is TGCGCCAGCAGCCATGACAGGGGAAATGGAAACACCATATATTTT. Amino acids: CASSHDRGNGNTIYF.

Only one count was recorded for this clone. This rearrangement joins TRBV15 to TRBJ1-5; D is unclear. Trimming cost V 1 base and J 7 bases, with 8 bases left between them. There are 13 residues in the CDR3. Germline V lookup: CDR1 LNHNV, CDR2 YYDKDF (reference sequence). For the CDR3, the DNA is TGTGCCACCAGCAGAGGGACCTGGCAGCCCCAGCATTTT. Protein sequence: CATSRGTWQPQHF. Full variable domain (rest looked up from reference TRBV15 and TRBJ1-5): DAMVIQNPRYQVTQFGKPVTLSCSQTLNHNVMYWYQQKSSQAPKLLFHYYDKDFNNEADTPDNFQSRRPNTSFCFLDIRSPGLGDTAMYLCATSRGTWQPQHFGDGTRLSIL.

In this sample, this clone turned up once. The genes are TRBV19 and TRBJ1-5; no reliable D call. The CDR3 loop spans 14 amino acids. Germline-derived CDR1 and CDR2 are LNHDA and SQIVND (reference sequence). V gave up 3 bases and J gave up 7 bases, with 13 bases separating them. The CDR3 DNA reads as TGTGCCAGTAGTATGGGAGGGTACGTCCAGCCCCAGCATTTT. It translates to CASSMGGYVQPQHF. Full variable domain (rest looked up from reference TRBV19 and TRBJ1-5): DGGITQSPKYLFRKEGQNVTLSCEQNLNHDAMYWYRQDPGQGLRLIYYSQIVNDFQKGDIAEGYSVSREKKESFPLTVTSAQKNPTAFYLCASSMGGYVQPQHFGDGTRLSIL.

The chain has TRBV6-5 and TRBJ2-7; TRBD1 matches 7 bases. The ends lost 0 bases at V and 6 bases at J; junction bases unmatched: 5. Looked up from germline, CDR1 is MNHEY and CDR2 is SVGAGI. The CDR3 extends over 14 amino acids. In nucleotides, the CDR3 is TGTGCCAGCAGTTACTCCCTGACAGGGCGCGAGCAGTACTTC. It codes for CASSYSLTGREQYF.

The chain is built from TRBV5-4 and TRBJ1-6; D possibly corresponds to TRBD1 (5 bases). The V gene's germline CDR1 is SGHNT and CDR2 YYREEE (reference sequence). Trimming left V 3 bases short and J 14 bases short, with 15 bases between. This CDR3 region has 13 residues. CDR3 nucleotide sequence: TGTGCCAGCAGCTCGGTAGGGGCAGAGGCCCTCCACTTT. Residues: CASSSVGAEALHF.

The V call is TRBV7-9, the J call TRBJ2-5; D gene ambiguous. Germline lookup yields CDR1 SEHNR and CDR2 FQNEAQ (reference sequence). The CDR3 loop spans 13 amino acids. Trimming took off 10 bases at V and 5 bases at J, with 17 bases between the two ends. CDR3 coding DNA: TGTGCCATTACGTCGCCCGGGTTGGAGACCCAGTACTTC. It is translated as CAITSPGLETQYF. The whole variable domain, filled in from reference TRBV7-9 and TRBJ2-5, reads DTGVSQNPRHKITKRGQNVTFRCDPISEHNRLYWYRQTLGQGPEFLTYFQNEAQLEKSRLLSDRFSAERPKGSFSTLEIQRTEQGDSAMYLCAITSPGLETQYFGPGTRLLVL.

V gene TRBV5-8 combines with J gene TRBJ1-4; D remains ambiguous. The CDR3 consists of 13 residues. Trimming took off 6 bases at V and 5 bases at J, with 11 bases between the two ends. CDR1 is SGHTS, CDR2 YDEGEE, per germline. CDR3 nucleotides: TGTGCCAGCAACCCGGGTGAAAATGAAAAACTGTTTTTT. It specifies CASNPGENEKLFF.